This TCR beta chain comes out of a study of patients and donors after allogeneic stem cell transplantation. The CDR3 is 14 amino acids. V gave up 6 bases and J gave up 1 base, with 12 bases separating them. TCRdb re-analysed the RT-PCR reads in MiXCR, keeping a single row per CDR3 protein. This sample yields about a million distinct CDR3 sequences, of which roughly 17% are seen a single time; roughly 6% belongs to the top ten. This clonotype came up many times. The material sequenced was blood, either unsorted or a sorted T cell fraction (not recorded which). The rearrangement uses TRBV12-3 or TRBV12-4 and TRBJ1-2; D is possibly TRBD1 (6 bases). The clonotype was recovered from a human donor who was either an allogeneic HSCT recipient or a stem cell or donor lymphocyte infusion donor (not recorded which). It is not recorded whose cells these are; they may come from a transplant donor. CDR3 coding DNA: TGTGCCAGCAGAAACAGGGCTCTTAACTATGGCTACACCTTC. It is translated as CASRNRALNYGYTF.